This TCR beta chain was sequenced in a study of shared T cell receptors in the human thymus. The CDR3 is 12 amino acids. Germline CDR1 SQVTM, CDR2 ANQGSEA. Between the trimmed V and J ends, which lost 5 bases and 5 bases, there was a span of 10 bases. Produced via immunoSEQ multiplex PCR; TCRdb's table is partial and in-frame only. This table holds 640,000 or so clones, around 87% found once. The same sample was also studied in work on human thymus T cells. That report notes: Seemingly biased V and J gene usage marked thymic and blood repertoires.

This receptor was identified in a boy younger than two with a congenital heart defect. The chain recombines TRBV29-1 with TRBJ1-5; TRBD1 might be the D (5 bases). Sequenced: thymocytes. The CDR3 DNA sequence: TGCAGCGTTAGGGGTCCGGATCAGCCCCAGCATTTT. Its protein is CSVRGPDQPQHF.